This TCR beta chain was sequenced for a study of T cells after yellow fever vaccination. Findings of the study overall: A small proportion of clonotypes was detected in both the CD4 and CD8 compartments. Post-booster samples contained most primary-vaccination clones (more than 95% CD4, around 89% CD8). Repertoires obtained by FACS sorting could include abundant clonotypes that entered as contaminants from the bulk population.

This clonotype was seen a handful of times. Its antigen is unknown. Trimming removed 6 bases from V and 5 bases from J, with 8 bases in between. CDR1 and CDR2 (germline): LGHNT, FRNRAP. CDR3 length: 11 residues. A process of 5'RACE template switching, which added a universal primer site and UMIs, was used to make TCR cDNA. TCRdb re-called the 5' RACE reads through MiXCR, storing one row per CDR3 protein. The sample contains 250,000 to 350,000 distinct CDR3 sequences, less than 9.5% of which appear only once. This clonotype was sampled from a man aged 18 to 30 who received the YFV17D yellow fever vaccine. Sequencing used CD4+ T cells sorted from PBMCs, obtained 5 days after the yellow fever booster vaccination. The chain joins TRBV12-5 to TRBJ2-7, with unresolved D. CDR3 region: CASGPRNEQYF. The CDR3 bases are TGTGCTAGTGGACCACGGAACGAGCAGTACTTC.